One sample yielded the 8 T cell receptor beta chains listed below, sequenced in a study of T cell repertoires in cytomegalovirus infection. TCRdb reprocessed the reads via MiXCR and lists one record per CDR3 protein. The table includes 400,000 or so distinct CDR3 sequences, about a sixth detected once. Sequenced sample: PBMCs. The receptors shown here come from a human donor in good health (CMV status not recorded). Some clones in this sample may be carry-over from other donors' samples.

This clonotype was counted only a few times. The DNA of the CDR3 is TGTGCCAGCAGCGTAGCTGGGAGCCCCTACAATGAGCAGTTCTTC. It yields the protein CASSVAGSPYNEQFF. The chain couples TRBV9 to TRBJ2-1, with D perhaps TRBD2 (5 bases). This CDR3 contains 15 residues. Germline V lookup: CDR1 SGDLS, CDR2 YYNGEE. V lost 0 bases, J lost 2 bases, and 9 bases lay in between.

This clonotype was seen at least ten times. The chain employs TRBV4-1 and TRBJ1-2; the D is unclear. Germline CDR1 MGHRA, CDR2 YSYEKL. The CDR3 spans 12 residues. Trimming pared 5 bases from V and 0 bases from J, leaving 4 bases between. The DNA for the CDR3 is TGCGCCAGCAGCGCTGCTAACTATGGCTACACCTTC. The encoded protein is CASSAANYGYTF.

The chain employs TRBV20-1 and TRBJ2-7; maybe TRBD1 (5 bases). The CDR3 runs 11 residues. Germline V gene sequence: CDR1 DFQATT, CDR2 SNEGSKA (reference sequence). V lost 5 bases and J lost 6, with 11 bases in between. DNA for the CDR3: TGCAGTGCTTATGACAGCGCCGAGCAGTACTTC. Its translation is CSAYDSAEQYF.

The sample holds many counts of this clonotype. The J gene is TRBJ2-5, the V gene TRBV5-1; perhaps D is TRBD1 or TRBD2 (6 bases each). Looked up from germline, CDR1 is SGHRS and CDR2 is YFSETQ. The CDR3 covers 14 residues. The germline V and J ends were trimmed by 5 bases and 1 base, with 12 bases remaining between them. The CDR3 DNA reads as TGCGCCAGCAGAGAACAGGGAGGCCAAGAGACCCAGTACTTC. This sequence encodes CASREQGGQETQYF.

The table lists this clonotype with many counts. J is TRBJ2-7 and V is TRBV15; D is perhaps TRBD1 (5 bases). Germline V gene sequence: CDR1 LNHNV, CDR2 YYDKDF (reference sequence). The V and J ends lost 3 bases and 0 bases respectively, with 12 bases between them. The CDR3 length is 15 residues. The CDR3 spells CATSSPAGISYEQYF. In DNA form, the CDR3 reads TGTGCCACCAGCAGCCCGGCAGGGATCTCCTACGAGCAGTACTTC.

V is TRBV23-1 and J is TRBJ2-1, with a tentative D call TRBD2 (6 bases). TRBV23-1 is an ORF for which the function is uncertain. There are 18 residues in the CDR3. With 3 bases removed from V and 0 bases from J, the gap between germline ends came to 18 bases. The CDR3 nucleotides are TGCGCCAGCAGTCAGTGGGGTCCTAGCGCCAGCTCCTACAATGAGCAGTTCTTC. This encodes CASSQWGPSASSYNEQFF.

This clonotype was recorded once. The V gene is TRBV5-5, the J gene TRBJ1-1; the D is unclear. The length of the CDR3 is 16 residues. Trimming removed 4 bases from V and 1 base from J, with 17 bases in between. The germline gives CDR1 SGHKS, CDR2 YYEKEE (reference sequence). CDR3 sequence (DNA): TGTGCCAGCAGCGCGGCCGGGAGGGCTCCGAACACTGAAGCTTTCTTT. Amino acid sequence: CASSAAGRAPNTEAFF.

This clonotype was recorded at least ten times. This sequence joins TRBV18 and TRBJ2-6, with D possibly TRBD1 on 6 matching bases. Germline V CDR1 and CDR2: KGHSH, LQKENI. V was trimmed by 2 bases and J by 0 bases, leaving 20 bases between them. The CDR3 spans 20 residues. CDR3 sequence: CASSPDRRRPLSSGANVLTF. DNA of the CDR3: TGTGCCAGCTCACCAGACAGGCGACGCCCATTAAGCTCTGGGGCCAACGTCCTGACTTTC.